This is a list of T cell receptor beta chains from one sample in a study of T cell responses to AZD1222 COVID-19 vaccine. Profiled with immunoSEQ multiplex PCR; TCRdb holds only in-frame clones, not every one. The table has about 140,000 clones, 85% to 95% seen once; the top ten hold 3% to 4%. The source was peripheral blood, collected 28 days after the second AZD1222 dose. The receptors were sampled from an adult who received the AZD1222 COVID-19 vaccine. The CDR3 runs from the conserved cysteine through the conserved F or W. A D gene is named only where the DNA matches it firmly. Clone sizes are given selectively: once, few, many, or a class where the clone is expanded.

cdr3_length clone_size d_call j_call v_call cdr3_aa cdr3_nt
16 - - TRBJ1-4 TRBV5-1 CASNVGAGTTNEKLFF TGCGCCAGCAACGTGGGGGCGGGAACAACTAATGAAAAACTGTTTTTT
15 - TRBD2 TRBJ2-1 TRBV25-1 CASSVTGLAGIEQFF TGTGCCAGCAGTGTTACTGGACTAGCGGGAATTGAGCAGTTCTTC
15 - - TRBJ2-7 TRBV7-3 CASSSSGGGIYEQYF TGTGCCAGCAGCTCCTCGGGGGGCGGAATCTACGAGCAGTACTTC
15 - - TRBJ1-1 TRBV2 CASSLRTVMNTEAFF TGTGCCAGCAGTTTAAGGACTGTTATGAACACTGAAGCTTTCTTT
16 - TRBD1 TRBJ1-1 TRBV28 CASSIHYKGANTEAFF TGTGCCAGCAGTATCCACTACAAGGGGGCGAACACTGAAGCTTTCTTT
14 - TRBD1 TRBJ1-6 TRBV30 CATDRDRGNSPLHF TGTGCCACAGACCGGGACAGGGGAAATTCACCCCTCCACTTT
17 - - TRBJ2-7 TRBV5-1 CASSSLGSGVPSGEQYF TGCGCCAGCAGCTCACTCGGGTCAGGGGTTCCATCGGGAGAGCAGTACTTC
13 - TRBD1 TRBJ1-2 TRBV6-5 CASRGGQGYGYTF TGTGCCAGCAGGGGGGGACAGGGATATGGCTACACCTTC
14 - - TRBJ1-5 TRBV29-1 CSVGPGDGNQPQHF TGCAGCGTTGGTCCAGGGGATGGCAATCAGCCCCAGCATTTT
15 - - TRBJ1-5 TRBV6-1 CASSETRSSNQPQHF TGTGCCAGCAGTGAAACAAGGAGTAGCAATCAGCCCCAGCATTTT
14 - - TRBJ1-3 TRBV3-1/TRBV3-2 CASSQDGGRNTIYF TGTGCCAGCAGCCAAGATGGAGGTAGAAACACCATATATTTT
11 - - TRBJ1-1 TRBV29-1 CSVEGGGEAFF TGCAGCGTTGAAGGGGGTGGAGAAGCTTTCTTT
14 - - TRBJ2-5 TRBV19 CASTITGVGGTQYF TGTGCCAGTACCATAACAGGGGTCGGGGGGACCCAGTACTTC
15 - TRBD1 TRBJ2-5 TRBV24-1 CATSARTGTQETQYF TGTGCCACCAGTGCCAGGACAGGGACGCAAGAGACCCAGTACTTC
16 - - TRBJ1-6 TRBV2 CASIHREGPYNSPLHF TGTGCCAGCATCCACCGCGAAGGTCCCTATAATTCACCCCTCCACTTT
12 - - TRBJ2-3 TRBV29-1 CKVLFSTDTQYF TGCAAGGTTCTCTTTAGCACAGATACGCAGTATTTT
15 - - TRBJ2-1 TRBV4-1 CASSQVVDRLYEQFF TGCGCCAGCAGCCAAGTTGTGGATAGATTATATGAGCAGTTCTTC
11 - - TRBJ2-7 TRBV6-2/TRBV6-3 CASSYTDEQYF TGTGCCAGCAGTTATACGGACGAGCAGTACTTC
17 - TRBD2 TRBJ2-1 TRBV4-3 CASSRILAGSSYNEQFF TGCGCCAGCAGCCGGATACTAGCGGGAAGCTCCTACAATGAGCAGTTCTTC
14 - - TRBJ2-2 TRBV28 CASSFVGYTGELFF TGTGCCAGCAGTTTTGTGGGTTACACCGGGGAGCTGTTTTTT
14 once - TRBJ2-6 TRBV2 CASRRESGANVLTF TGTGCCAGCAGGAGGGAATCTGGGGCCAACGTCCTGACTTTC
15 - TRBD1 TRBJ2-7 TRBV11-2 CASSRGQGAIYEQYF TGTGCCAGCAGCCGGGGACAGGGGGCGATCTACGAGCAGTACTTC